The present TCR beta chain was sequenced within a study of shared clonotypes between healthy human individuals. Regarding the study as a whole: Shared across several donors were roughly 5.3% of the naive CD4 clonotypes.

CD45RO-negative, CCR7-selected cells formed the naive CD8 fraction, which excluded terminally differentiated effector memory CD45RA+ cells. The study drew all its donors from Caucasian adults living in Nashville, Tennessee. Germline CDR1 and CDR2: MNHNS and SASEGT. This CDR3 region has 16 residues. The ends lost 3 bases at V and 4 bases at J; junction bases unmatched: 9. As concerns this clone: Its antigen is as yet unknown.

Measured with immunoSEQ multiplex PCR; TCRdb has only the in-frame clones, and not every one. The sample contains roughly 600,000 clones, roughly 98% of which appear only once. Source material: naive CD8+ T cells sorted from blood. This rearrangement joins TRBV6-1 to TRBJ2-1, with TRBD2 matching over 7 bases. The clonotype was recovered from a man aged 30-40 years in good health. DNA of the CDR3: TGTGCCAGCAGTGACCATGAGCGGGGATATTACAATGAGCAGTTCTTC. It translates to CASSDHERGYYNEQFF.